These T cell receptor beta chains were read from a single sample in a study of spatial heterogeneity in lung cancer. One entry per CDR3 protein results from TCRdb running MiXCR on the 5' RACE reads. Of just over 14,000 distinct CDR3 sequences listed, about a tenth are singletons. This sample comprised PBMCs, obtained at surgery. Receptors originate from a female donor with early-stage non-small cell lung cancer. Each CDR3 is given with its conserved first and last residue. The order of the fields is V gene, clone size, J gene, D gene, CDR3 protein, CDR3 DNA. The D gene is left open where the match is weak. The listing skips clone size in some rows; elsewhere it reads once, few, many or a size class.

v_call: TRBV20-1; clone_size: many; j_call: TRBJ2-7; d_call: .; cdr3_aa: CSARDKVYEQYF; cdr3_nt: TGCAGTGCTAGAGATAAAGTCTACGAGCAGTACTTC
v_call: TRBV12-3/TRBV12-4; clone_size: many; j_call: TRBJ1-4; d_call: .; cdr3_aa: CASSFGQGPGRKLFF; cdr3_nt: TGTGCCAGCAGTTTCGGCCAGGGACCAGGGCGAAAACTGTTTTTT
v_call: TRBV2; clone_size: medium-sized; j_call: TRBJ1-1; d_call: .; cdr3_aa: CATRADLSVPEAFF; cdr3_nt: TGTGCCACCCGTGCGGACCTGTCGGTTCCTGAAGCTTTCTTT
v_call: TRBV7-2; clone_size: few; j_call: TRBJ1-2; d_call: .; cdr3_aa: CASSSQLNYGYTF; cdr3_nt: TGTGCCAGCAGCTCCCAGTTGAACTATGGCTACACCTTC
v_call: TRBV6-5; clone_size: medium-sized; j_call: TRBJ2-5; d_call: TRBD2; cdr3_aa: CASSLRAGGRETQYF; cdr3_nt: TGTGCCAGCAGCCTTAGGGCGGGGGGGCGTGAGACCCAGTACTTC
v_call: TRBV6-5; clone_size: .; j_call: TRBJ2-2; d_call: TRBD2; cdr3_aa: CASSRTSGGQNTGELFF; cdr3_nt: TGTGCCAGCAGTAGGACTAGCGGGGGCCAGAACACCGGGGAGCTGTTTTTT
v_call: TRBV30; clone_size: medium-sized; j_call: TRBJ2-1; d_call: .; cdr3_aa: CAWSVLPAPQQFF; cdr3_nt: TGTGCCTGGAGTGTACTTCCGGCTCCTCAGCAGTTCTTC
v_call: TRBV11-1; clone_size: many; j_call: TRBJ2-5; d_call: .; cdr3_aa: CASSLDLGYQETQYF; cdr3_nt: TGTGCCAGCAGCTTAGACCTCGGTTATCAAGAGACCCAGTACTTC
v_call: TRBV11-1; clone_size: many; j_call: TRBJ2-7; d_call: .; cdr3_aa: CASSLGQHYEQYF; cdr3_nt: TGTGCCAGCAGCTTAGGACAGCACTACGAGCAGTACTTC
v_call: TRBV7-9; clone_size: many; j_call: TRBJ2-7; d_call: .; cdr3_aa: CASSLVPGRYEQYF; cdr3_nt: TGTGCCAGCAGCTTAGTACCAGGGCGCTACGAGCAGTACTTC
v_call: TRBV7-8; clone_size: many; j_call: TRBJ2-3; d_call: TRBD2; cdr3_aa: CASSLKSGGLTDTQYF; cdr3_nt: TGTGCCAGCAGCTTAAAGAGCGGGGGTCTCACAGATACGCAGTATTTT
v_call: TRBV11-2; clone_size: many; j_call: TRBJ2-7; d_call: .; cdr3_aa: CASSFSGPPYEQYF; cdr3_nt: TGTGCCAGCAGCTTTTCAGGTCCGCCCTACGAGCAGTACTTC
v_call: TRBV6-5; clone_size: few; j_call: TRBJ2-3; d_call: TRBD2; cdr3_aa: CASSPFILAGDPTDTQYF; cdr3_nt: TGTGCCAGCAGCCCCTTTATTCTAGCGGGGGACCCCACAGATACGCAGTATTTT
v_call: TRBV28; clone_size: many; j_call: TRBJ2-7; d_call: .; cdr3_aa: CASSSPVGVSYEQYF; cdr3_nt: TGTGCCAGCAGCTCCCCGGTCGGGGTTTCCTACGAGCAGTACTTC
v_call: TRBV28; clone_size: many; j_call: TRBJ2-5; d_call: TRBD2; cdr3_aa: CASTRPGLAGGQETQYF; cdr3_nt: TGTGCCAGCACCCGACCGGGACTAGCGGGGGGTCAAGAGACCCAGTACTTC
v_call: TRBV20-1; clone_size: many; j_call: TRBJ2-7; d_call: TRBD2; cdr3_aa: CSARDPRGGSEQYF; cdr3_nt: TGCAGTGCTAGAGATCCTCGGGGGGGATCCGAGCAGTACTTC
v_call: TRBV4-2; clone_size: medium-sized; j_call: TRBJ2-1; d_call: .; cdr3_aa: CASSQAGGQREMGQFF; cdr3_nt: TGTGCCAGCAGCCAAGCCGGAGGACAGAGGGAGATGGGGCAGTTCTTC
v_call: TRBV19; clone_size: .; j_call: TRBJ1-3; d_call: .; cdr3_aa: CASIGTSGNTIYF; cdr3_nt: TGTGCCAGTATTGGGACCTCTGGAAACACCATATATTTT
v_call: TRBV24-1; clone_size: many; j_call: TRBJ1-2; d_call: TRBD1; cdr3_aa: CATSDLDRGGYTF; cdr3_nt: TGTGCCACCAGTGATCTGGACAGGGGTGGCTACACCTTC
v_call: TRBV20-1; clone_size: many; j_call: TRBJ2-3; d_call: .; cdr3_aa: CSARDRRGGRTTDTQYF; cdr3_nt: TGCAGTGCTAGAGATCGAAGGGGGGGGCGAACCACAGATACGCAGTATTTT
v_call: TRBV28; clone_size: large; j_call: TRBJ2-7; d_call: .; cdr3_aa: CASSLGYEQYF; cdr3_nt: TGTGCCAGCAGTTTGGGTTACGAGCAGTACTTC
v_call: TRBV29-1; clone_size: many; j_call: TRBJ2-6; d_call: TRBD1; cdr3_aa: CSVEGGRGQGRTGANVLTF; cdr3_nt: TGCAGCGTTGAAGGAGGGCGGGGACAGGGAAGGACTGGGGCCAACGTCCTGACTTTC
v_call: TRBV7-9; clone_size: many; j_call: TRBJ2-7; d_call: .; cdr3_aa: CASSSPDSSSYEQYF; cdr3_nt: TGTGCCAGCAGCTCCCCCGACTCGTCATCCTACGAGCAGTACTTC
v_call: TRBV27; clone_size: many; j_call: TRBJ1-6; d_call: .; cdr3_aa: CASRPGRRPNSPLHF; cdr3_nt: TGTGCCAGCAGACCTGGGCGGAGACCAAATTCACCCCTCCACTTT
v_call: TRBV12-3/TRBV12-4; clone_size: few; j_call: TRBJ2-1; d_call: .; cdr3_aa: CASSPGLQTLSSYNEQFF; cdr3_nt: TGTGCCAGCAGTCCGGGACTTCAAACCCTTAGCTCCTACAATGAGCAGTTCTTC
v_call: TRBV20-1; clone_size: few; j_call: TRBJ1-1; d_call: .; cdr3_aa: CSAIPRPPREAFF; cdr3_nt: TGCAGTGCCATCCCCAGGCCCCCACGGGAAGCTTTCTTT
v_call: TRBV14; clone_size: .; j_call: TRBJ1-1; d_call: .; cdr3_aa: CASSQGYFSVNTEAFF; cdr3_nt: TGTGCCAGCAGCCAAGGGTATTTTTCCGTGAACACTGAAGCTTTCTTT
v_call: TRBV5-1; clone_size: many; j_call: TRBJ2-5; d_call: .; cdr3_aa: CASSSQTDQETQYF; cdr3_nt: TGCGCCAGCAGCTCCCAGACAGACCAAGAGACCCAGTACTTC
v_call: TRBV27; clone_size: many; j_call: TRBJ1-5; d_call: TRBD1; cdr3_aa: CASSSGTDSNQPQHF; cdr3_nt: TGTGCCAGCAGCAGTGGGACAGATAGCAATCAGCCCCAGCATTTT
v_call: TRBV6-2/TRBV6-3; clone_size: many; j_call: TRBJ1-6; d_call: TRBD1; cdr3_aa: CASSPSTGTKASPLHF; cdr3_nt: TGTGCCAGCAGTCCCTCGACAGGGACAAAGGCTTCACCCCTCCACTTT
v_call: TRBV20-1; clone_size: medium-sized; j_call: TRBJ2-3; d_call: TRBD2; cdr3_aa: CSANRGGPDTQYF; cdr3_nt: TGCAGTGCTAACCGGGGGGGGCCAGATACGCAGTATTTT
v_call: TRBV6-4; clone_size: medium-sized; j_call: TRBJ2-3; d_call: TRBD2; cdr3_aa: CASSSGGATDTQYF; cdr3_nt: TGTGCCAGCAGTAGCGGGGGGGCCACAGATACGCAGTATTTT
v_call: TRBV7-2; clone_size: .; j_call: TRBJ1-5; d_call: .; cdr3_aa: CASSRGHSNQPQHF; cdr3_nt: TGTGCCAGCAGCAGGGGTCATAGCAATCAGCCCCAGCATTTT
v_call: TRBV6-5; clone_size: many; j_call: TRBJ2-7; d_call: .; cdr3_aa: CASSSPARASYEQYF; cdr3_nt: TGTGCCAGCAGTTCCCCCGCCAGGGCCTCCTACGAGCAGTACTTC
v_call: TRBV28; clone_size: many; j_call: TRBJ2-7; d_call: .; cdr3_aa: CASEGSYEQYF; cdr3_nt: TGTGCCAGCGAGGGGTCGTACGAGCAGTACTTC
v_call: TRBV5-1; clone_size: .; j_call: TRBJ1-1; d_call: .; cdr3_aa: CASSLVGGGTEAFF; cdr3_nt: TGCGCCAGCAGCTTGGTGGGGGGAGGAACTGAAGCTTTCTTT
v_call: TRBV24-1; clone_size: many; j_call: TRBJ2-3; d_call: .; cdr3_aa: CATSDFGTQYF; cdr3_nt: TGTGCCACCAGTGATTTTGGTACGCAGTATTTT
v_call: TRBV5-4; clone_size: many; j_call: TRBJ1-1; d_call: .; cdr3_aa: CASSLNTEAFF; cdr3_nt: TGTGCCAGCAGCTTAAACACTGAAGCTTTCTTT
v_call: TRBV29-1; clone_size: many; j_call: TRBJ1-1; d_call: .; cdr3_aa: CSVLDPGVNTEAFF; cdr3_nt: TGCAGCGTTTTGGACCCGGGAGTGAACACTGAAGCCTTCTTT
v_call: TRBV28; clone_size: medium-sized; j_call: TRBJ1-2; d_call: TRBD1; cdr3_aa: CASRDSRYGYTF; cdr3_nt: TGTGCCAGCCGGGACAGCCGATATGGCTACACCTTC
v_call: TRBV12-3/TRBV12-4; clone_size: few; j_call: TRBJ1-2; d_call: TRBD1; cdr3_aa: CASSLSRTGWFNGYTF; cdr3_nt: TGTGCCAGCAGTTTGAGTAGGACAGGGTGGTTCAATGGCTACACCTTC
v_call: TRBV12-3/TRBV12-4; clone_size: many; j_call: TRBJ2-3; d_call: TRBD2; cdr3_aa: CASRKAGGHGTQYF; cdr3_nt: TGTGCCAGCAGGAAGGCGGGGGGGCACGGTACGCAGTATTTT
v_call: TRBV19; clone_size: many; j_call: TRBJ1-1; d_call: .; cdr3_aa: CASSSQAAMNTEAFF; cdr3_nt: TGTGCCAGTAGCAGCCAGGCCGCCATGAACACTGAAGCTTTCTTT
v_call: TRBV7-3; clone_size: many; j_call: TRBJ2-5; d_call: .; cdr3_aa: CASSVTPVETQYF; cdr3_nt: TGTGCCAGCAGTGTCACTCCGGTAGAGACCCAGTACTTC
v_call: TRBV30; clone_size: few; j_call: TRBJ2-5; d_call: .; cdr3_aa: CAWSGGLGETQYF; cdr3_nt: TGTGCCTGGAGTGGGGGGTTGGGAGAGACCCAGTACTTC
v_call: TRBV20-1; clone_size: few; j_call: TRBJ2-3; d_call: TRBD2; cdr3_aa: CSASGLAGVRDTQYF; cdr3_nt: TGCAGTGCTAGTGGCCTAGCGGGGGTTCGGGATACGCAGTATTTT
v_call: TRBV6-1; clone_size: medium-sized; j_call: TRBJ1-6; d_call: .; cdr3_aa: CASRAYSPLHF; cdr3_nt: TGTGCCAGCAGGGCTTATTCACCCCTCCACTTT
v_call: TRBV6-2/TRBV6-3; clone_size: many; j_call: TRBJ2-5; d_call: .; cdr3_aa: CASSRRESRETQYF; cdr3_nt: TGTGCCAGCAGCCGTAGGGAATCCCGAGAGACCCAGTACTTC
v_call: TRBV7-9; clone_size: many; j_call: TRBJ1-5; d_call: TRBD1; cdr3_aa: CASSVGPGGHQPQHF; cdr3_nt: TGTGCCAGCAGCGTCGGCCCAGGGGGCCATCAGCCCCAGCATTTT
v_call: TRBV30; clone_size: many; j_call: TRBJ1-6; d_call: TRBD1; cdr3_aa: CAWSPDRGYSPLHF; cdr3_nt: TGTGCCTGGAGTCCCGACAGGGGCTATTCACCCCTCCACTTT
v_call: TRBV18; clone_size: .; j_call: TRBJ2-5; d_call: TRBD1; cdr3_aa: CASSPRATGGEETQYF; cdr3_nt: TGTGCCAGCTCACCCCGCGCGACAGGGGGCGAGGAGACCCAGTACTTC
v_call: TRBV29-1; clone_size: few; j_call: TRBJ2-5; d_call: .; cdr3_aa: CSVGKETQYF; cdr3_nt: TGCAGCGTTGGAAAAGAGACCCAGTACTTC
v_call: TRBV6-1; clone_size: many; j_call: TRBJ2-3; d_call: .; cdr3_aa: CASSERDTQYF; cdr3_nt: TGTGCCAGCAGTGAAAGAGATACGCAGTATTTT